This T cell receptor beta chain was sequenced in a study of shared clonotypes between healthy human individuals (TCRdb year 2020). A note on the overall study: A few men and a couple of women, aged 18 to 49 years, made up the cohort. Libraries were prepared and TCR repertoires were sequenced by different laboratories using diverse techniques, in order to increase sequencing depth and limit assay-specific biases. The study deeply sequenced blood TCR repertoires of five healthy adults to estimate repertoire size and the extent of clonotype sharing between individuals. Leukapheresis yielded between about 0.9 and 8.9 billion PBMCs per donor. For each donor, CD4 naive and CD4 memory were each given three plates, CD8 naive was given two plates, and CD8 memory was given one plate.

The donors were healthy, HIV-negative adults who had no recently reported acute infections or vaccinations. Every donor was a Caucasian adult living in Nashville, Tennessee, USA. Magnetic negative selection was used to enrich CD4+ T cells, after which naive cells were positively selected on CD45RA and the negative fraction became the memory subset. Blood was collected by leukapheresis, and PBMCs were isolated by Ficoll-Histopaque density gradient centrifugation and then cryopreserved in liquid nitrogen vapor phase. Analytical flow cytometry was used to check the purity and quantity of every magnetically sorted T cell population. From each sorted fraction, genomic DNA was isolated and quantified by UV absorbance on a Nanodrop 2000c. Using the deep immunoSEQ assay, multiplex PCR amplified TCR CDR3 regions from genomic DNA. Genomic DNA extracted from each cell subset was distributed evenly over all wells of several immunoSEQ 96-well plates, and each plate served as one replicate. Each replicate PCR for sorted subsets received 200 ng genomic DNA, equal to about 30,000 T cell genomes. Purified libraries were quantified with a Qubit 3.0 fluorometer, sized on a Bioanalyzer 2100, and re-quantified with the KAPA Library Quantification kit. Every immunoSEQ 96-well plate was sequenced on a dedicated single-read 150-cycle Illumina NextSeq 550 flow cell. Per the source publication's procedure: Because the immunoSEQ output held only junctional sequences and lacked quality scores, the filtering could not match the filtering applied to full-length reads. To assign V/J genes and CDR3, sequences were annotated against IMGT germline references using PyIR, a Python wrapper for IgBLAST v1.9. Reads were removed for weak V/J assignments (E-value above 1e-6), missing CDR3, stop codons, out-of-frame junctions, or ambiguous translated residues. V3J clonotypes were defined as sequences sharing the same inferred V gene, J gene, and CDR3 amino acid sequence. Percentage overlap between repertoires was computed as shared unique clonotypes divided by the size of the smaller repertoire. Three approaches were used to assess repertoire richness: RTK rarefaction, the Chao1 estimator, and Recon v2.1 estimates of unobserved clonotypes. For all TCRbeta clonotypes obtained by the gDNA method from four donors, generation probabilities were computed with OLGA. Imported from immuneACCESS, the table was reduced by TCRdb to in-frame sequences with V and J called. These copies leave out some clones; in studies compared against another copy, an unresolved V gene accounts for under half, and the cause of the remainder is not known. V, J and clone size were drawn from that table, and D and trimming were deduced from the DNA. The sample has about a million clones on record, around three quarters of them singletons. The ten largest clones add up to roughly 0.82% of the sample.

Regarding this clone: The clone's antigen remains unknown. No base quality information exists; no much larger clone differs at one position.

The germline V gene provides CDR1 SNHLY and CDR2 FYNNEI. V gives up 3 bases and J gives up 2 bases, and the segment between their germline ends measures 7 bases. Spanning cysteine to phenylalanine, the CDR3 consists of 13 amino acids. The CDR3 DNA has 39 bases and is translated from base 1. Results the study describes overall, beyond this receptor: Incomplete sequencing was indicated by rarefaction of sorted-subset datasets, despite the large sequencing depth. The small number of donors limited the genetic and exposure-history diversity represented. Pairwise subsampling indicated that sequencing depth was expected to affect the degree of clonotype sharing among donors. Naive subsets generally had larger estimated clonotype richness than memory subsets. Sampling was limited to blood, and TCR repertoires in tissue likely differ from TCR repertoires in blood. Compared with non-shared clonotypes, clonotypes shared by all four sorted-subset donors had higher generation probabilities. Across four donors, about 5% of naive CD4, approximately 3.6% of naive CD8, about 2.3% of memory CD4, and 0.4% of memory CD8 clonotypes were shared.

The source material was memory CD4+ T cells from PBMCs. In the paper's terms, the cell subset or site label means: CD45RA-negative fraction. This sequence originates from a young man in good health. Some clones in this sample may be carry-over from other donors' samples. The V and J genes are TRBV2 and TRBJ1-2; TRBD1 is possibly the D segment (6 matching bases). The nucleotide sequence is given as TGTGCCAGCAGTGACAGGGGAAACTATGGCTACACCTTC. Protein translation: CASSDRGNYGYTF.